This T cell receptor beta chain was sequenced during a study of CD8 T cells in ankylosing spondylitis. Study results and limitations: Reported data indicate significant enrichment of disease-linked clones within matched ankylosing spondylitis synovial fluid. Seemingly characteristic of ankylosing spondylitis blood was a TCR beta motif consisting of roughly 8 highly homologous variants.

With regard to this clonotype: Antigen: not known.

TCRdb re-called the 5' RACE reads through MiXCR, storing one row per CDR3 protein. The top ten clones hold roughly 0.51% of a sample with 750,000 to 850,000 distinct CDR3 sequences, about an eighth of them seen once. The CDR3 is 16 amino acids. Germline V gene lookup returns CDR1 DFQATT and CDR2 SNEGSKA (reference sequence). The J segment lost 5 bases and the V segment lost 0 bases, leaving 11 bases of the junction unmatched. Sequenced: blood, either unsorted or a sorted T cell fraction (not recorded which). The chain recombines TRBV20-1 with TRBJ2-7; 9 bases are shared with TRBD2. The receptor was isolated from a male donor with ankylosing spondylitis. The CDR3 loop reads CSARDTPSGNRHEQYF. The CDR3 coding sequence is TGCAGTGCTAGAGATACCCCTAGCGGGAATAGGCACGAGCAGTACTTC.